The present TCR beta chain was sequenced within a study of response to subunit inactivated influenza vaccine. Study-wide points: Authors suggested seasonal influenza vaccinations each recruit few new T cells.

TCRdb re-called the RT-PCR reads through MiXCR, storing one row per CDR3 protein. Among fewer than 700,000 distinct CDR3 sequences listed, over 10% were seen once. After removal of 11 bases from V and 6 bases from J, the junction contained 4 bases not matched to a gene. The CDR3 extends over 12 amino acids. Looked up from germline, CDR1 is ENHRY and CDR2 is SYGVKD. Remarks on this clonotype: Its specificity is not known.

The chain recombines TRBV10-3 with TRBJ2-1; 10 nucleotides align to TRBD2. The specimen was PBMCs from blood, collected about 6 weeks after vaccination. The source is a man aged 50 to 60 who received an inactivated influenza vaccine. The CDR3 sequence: CAVGLAVNEQFF. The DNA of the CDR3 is TGTGCCGTTGGACTAGCGGTCAATGAGCAGTTCTTC.